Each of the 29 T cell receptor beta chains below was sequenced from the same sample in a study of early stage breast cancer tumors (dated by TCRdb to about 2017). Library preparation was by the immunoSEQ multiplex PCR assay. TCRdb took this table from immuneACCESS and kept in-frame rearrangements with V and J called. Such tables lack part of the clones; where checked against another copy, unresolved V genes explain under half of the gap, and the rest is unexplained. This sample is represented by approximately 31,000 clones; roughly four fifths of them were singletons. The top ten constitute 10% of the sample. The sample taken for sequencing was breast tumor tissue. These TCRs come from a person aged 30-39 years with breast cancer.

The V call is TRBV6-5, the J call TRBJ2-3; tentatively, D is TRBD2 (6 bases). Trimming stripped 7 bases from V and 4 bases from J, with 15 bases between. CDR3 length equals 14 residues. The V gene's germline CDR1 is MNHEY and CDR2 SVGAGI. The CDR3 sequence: CASKEGQGADTQYF. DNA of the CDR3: TGTGCCAGCAAGGAGGGGCAAGGGGCAGATACGCAGTATTTT.

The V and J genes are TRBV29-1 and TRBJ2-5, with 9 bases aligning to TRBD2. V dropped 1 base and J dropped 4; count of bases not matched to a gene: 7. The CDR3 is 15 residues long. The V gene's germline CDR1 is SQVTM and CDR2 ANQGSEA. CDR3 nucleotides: TGCAGCGTTGAAGGGGCGGGAGGGCCGGTAGAGACCCAGTACTTC. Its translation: CSVEGAGGPVETQYF.

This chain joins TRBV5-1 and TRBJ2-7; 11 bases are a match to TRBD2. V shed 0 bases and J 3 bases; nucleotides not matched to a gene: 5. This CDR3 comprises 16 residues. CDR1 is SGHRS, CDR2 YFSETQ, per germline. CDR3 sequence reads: CASSLGVAGGNYEQYF. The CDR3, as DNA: TGCGCCAGCAGCTTGGGGGTAGCGGGAGGGAACTACGAGCAGTACTTC.

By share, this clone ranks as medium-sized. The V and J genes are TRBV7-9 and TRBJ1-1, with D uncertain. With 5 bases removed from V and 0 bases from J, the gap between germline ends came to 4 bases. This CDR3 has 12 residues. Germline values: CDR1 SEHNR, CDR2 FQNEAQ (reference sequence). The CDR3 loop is CASSLVNTEAFF. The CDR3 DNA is TGTGCCAGCAGCCTAGTGAACACTGAAGCTTTCTTT.

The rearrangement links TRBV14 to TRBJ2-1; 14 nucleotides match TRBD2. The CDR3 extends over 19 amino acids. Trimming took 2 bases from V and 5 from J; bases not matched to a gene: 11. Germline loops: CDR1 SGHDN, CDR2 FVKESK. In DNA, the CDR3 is TGTGCCAGCAGCCAATTGGGGACTAGCGGGAGAAGAGGGGACAATGAGCAGTTCTTC. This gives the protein CASSQLGTSGRRGDNEQFF. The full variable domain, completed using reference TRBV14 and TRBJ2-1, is EAGVTQFPSHSVIEKGQTVTLRCDPISGHDNLYWYRRVMGKEIKFLLHFVKESKQDESGMPNNRFLAERTGGTYSTLKVQPAELEDSGVYFCASSQLGTSGRRGDNEQFFGPGTRLTVL.

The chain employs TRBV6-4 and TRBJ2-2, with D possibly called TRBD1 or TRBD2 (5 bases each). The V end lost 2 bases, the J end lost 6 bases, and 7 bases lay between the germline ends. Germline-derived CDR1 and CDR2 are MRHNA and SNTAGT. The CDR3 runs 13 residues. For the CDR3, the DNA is TGTGCCAGCAGTGACGGGGACGCCGGGGAGCTGTTTTTT. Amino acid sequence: CASSDGDAGELFF.

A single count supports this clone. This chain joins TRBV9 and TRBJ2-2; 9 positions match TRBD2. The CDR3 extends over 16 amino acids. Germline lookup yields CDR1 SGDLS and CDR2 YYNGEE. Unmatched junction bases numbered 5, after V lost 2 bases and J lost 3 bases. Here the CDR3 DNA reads TGTGCCAGCAGCGTGGGAGCGGGAGGATACACCGGGGAGCTGTTTTTT. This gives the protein CASSVGAGGYTGELFF.

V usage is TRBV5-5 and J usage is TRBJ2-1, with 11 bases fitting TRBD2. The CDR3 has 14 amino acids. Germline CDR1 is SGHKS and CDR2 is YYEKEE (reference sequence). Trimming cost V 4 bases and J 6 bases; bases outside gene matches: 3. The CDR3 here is CASSRGTSGNEQFF. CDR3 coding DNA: TGTGCCAGCAGCCGGGGGACTAGCGGCAATGAGCAGTTCTTC.

CDR3 nucleotide sequence: TGCGCCAGCAGCTTGGCGGACGGCAATGAGCAGTTCTTC. This translates into CASSLADGNEQFF. The chain uses TRBV5-1 and TRBJ2-1; unclear D gene. This CDR3 has 13 residues. Germline CDR1 and CDR2: SGHRS and YFSETQ. V lost 0 bases to trimming and J lost 6 bases, with 7 bases between them. Together with reference TRBV5-1 and TRBJ2-1, the CDR3 gives the full variable domain: KAGVTQTPRYLIKTRGQQVTLSCSPISGHRSVSWYQQTPGQGLQFLFEYFSETQRNKGNFPGRFSGRQFSNSRSEMNVSTLELGDSALYLCASSLADGNEQFFGPGTRLTVL.

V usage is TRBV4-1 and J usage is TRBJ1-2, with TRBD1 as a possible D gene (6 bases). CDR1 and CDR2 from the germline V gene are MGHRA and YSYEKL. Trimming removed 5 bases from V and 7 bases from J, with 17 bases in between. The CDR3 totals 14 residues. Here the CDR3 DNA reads TGCGCCAGCAGCTGGCTGGGGGGGGCGGCTGGCTACACCTTC. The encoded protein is CASSWLGGAAGYTF.

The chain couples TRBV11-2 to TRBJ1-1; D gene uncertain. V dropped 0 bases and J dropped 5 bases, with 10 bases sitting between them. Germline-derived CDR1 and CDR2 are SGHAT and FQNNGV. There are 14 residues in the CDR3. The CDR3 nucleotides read TGTGCCAGCAGCTTAGAGGGGATGTGGACTGAAGCTTTCTTT. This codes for CASSLEGMWTEAFF.

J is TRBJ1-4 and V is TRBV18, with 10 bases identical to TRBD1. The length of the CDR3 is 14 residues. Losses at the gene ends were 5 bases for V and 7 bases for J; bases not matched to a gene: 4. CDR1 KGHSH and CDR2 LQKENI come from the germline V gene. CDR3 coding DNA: TGTGCCAGCTCATCCGGGACAGGGGCTGAAAAACTGTTTTTT. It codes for CASSSGTGAEKLFF.

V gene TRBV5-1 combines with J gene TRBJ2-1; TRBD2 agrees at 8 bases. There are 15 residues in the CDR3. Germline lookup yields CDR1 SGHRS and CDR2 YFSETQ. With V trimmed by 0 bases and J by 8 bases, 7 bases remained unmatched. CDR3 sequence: CASSLGSGSGHEQFF. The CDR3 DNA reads TGCGCCAGCAGCTTGGGGAGCGGGAGTGGTCATGAGCAGTTCTTC.

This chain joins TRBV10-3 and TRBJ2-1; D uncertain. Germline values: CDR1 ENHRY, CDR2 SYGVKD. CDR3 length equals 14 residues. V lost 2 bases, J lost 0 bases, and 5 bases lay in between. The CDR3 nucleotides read TGTGCCATCAGTGAGGAGTTCTCCTACAATGAGCAGTTCTTC. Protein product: CAISEEFSYNEQFF.

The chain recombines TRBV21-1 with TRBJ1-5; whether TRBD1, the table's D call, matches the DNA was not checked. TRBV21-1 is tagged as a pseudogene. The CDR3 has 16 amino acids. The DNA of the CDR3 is TGTGCCAGCAGCTCCCAAGCAGGGGGACGAGGCCAGCCCCAGCATTTT. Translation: CASSSQAGGRGQPQHF.

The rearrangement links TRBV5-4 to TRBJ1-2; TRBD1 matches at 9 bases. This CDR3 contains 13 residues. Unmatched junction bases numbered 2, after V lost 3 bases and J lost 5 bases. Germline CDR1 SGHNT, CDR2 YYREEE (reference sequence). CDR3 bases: TGTGCCAGCAGCTATGACAGGGGGTATGGCTACACCTTC. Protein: CASSYDRGYGYTF. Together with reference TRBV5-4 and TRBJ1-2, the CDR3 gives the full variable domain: ETGVTQSPTHLIKTRGQQVTLRCSSQSGHNTVSWYQQALGQGPQFIFQYYREEENGRGNFPPRFSGLQFPNYSSELNVNALELDDSALYLCASSYDRGYGYTFGSGTRLTVV.

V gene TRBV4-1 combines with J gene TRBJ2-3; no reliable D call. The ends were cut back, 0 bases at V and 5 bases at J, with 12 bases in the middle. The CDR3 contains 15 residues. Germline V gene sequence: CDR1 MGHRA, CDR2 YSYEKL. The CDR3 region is CASSQDPLRRDTQYF. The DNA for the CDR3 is TGCGCCAGCAGCCAAGATCCCCTACGGCGAGATACGCAGTATTTT.

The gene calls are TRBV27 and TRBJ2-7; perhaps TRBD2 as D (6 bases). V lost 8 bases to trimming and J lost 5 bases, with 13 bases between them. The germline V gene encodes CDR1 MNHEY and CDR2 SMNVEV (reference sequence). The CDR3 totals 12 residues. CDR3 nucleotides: TGTGCCAGCGGGATGCGGGGCCACGAGCAGTACTTC. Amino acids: CASGMRGHEQYF.

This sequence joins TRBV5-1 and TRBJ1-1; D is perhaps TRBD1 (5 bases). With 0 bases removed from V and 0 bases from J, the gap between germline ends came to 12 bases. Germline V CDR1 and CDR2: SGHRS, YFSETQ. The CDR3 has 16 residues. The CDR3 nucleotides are TGCGCCAGCAGCTTGGACAGGACGACCATGAACACTGAAGCTTTCTTT. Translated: CASSLDRTTMNTEAFF.

CDR3 protein: CASSLAPGVRYEQYF. The CDR3, as DNA: TGTGCCAGCAGCTTAGCCCCGGGAGTCCGGTACGAGCAGTACTTC. The J gene is TRBJ2-7, the V gene TRBV11-2; possibly TRBD2 for D (6 bases). This CDR3 contains 15 residues. Trimming stripped 1 base from V and 4 bases from J, with 14 bases between. Germline V gene lookup returns CDR1 SGHAT and CDR2 FQNNGV. Full variable domain (rest looked up from reference TRBV11-2 and TRBJ2-7): EAGVAQSPRYKIIEKRQSVAFWCNPISGHATLYWYQQILGQGPKLLIQFQNNGVVDDSQLPKDRFSAERLKGVDSTLKIQPAKLEDSAVYLCASSLAPGVRYEQYFGPGTRLTVT.

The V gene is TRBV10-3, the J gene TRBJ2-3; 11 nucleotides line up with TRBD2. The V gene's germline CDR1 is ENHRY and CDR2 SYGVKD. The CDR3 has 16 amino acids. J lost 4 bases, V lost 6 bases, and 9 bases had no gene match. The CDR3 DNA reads TGTGCCATCAGCCTAGCGGGAGGAACAAGGGCAGATACGCAGTATTTT. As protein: CAISLAGGTRADTQYF.

CDR3 in amino acids: CASSPGSRGVPYGYTF. The CDR3 coding sequence is TGTGCCAGCAGCCCCGGCAGCCGGGGGGTCCCCTATGGCTACACCTTC. This chain links TRBV14 with TRBJ1-2; tentatively, D is TRBD1 (5 bases). Trimming stripped 4 bases from V and 4 bases from J, with 19 bases between. Germline lookup yields CDR1 SGHDN and CDR2 FVKESK. This CDR3 contains 16 residues.

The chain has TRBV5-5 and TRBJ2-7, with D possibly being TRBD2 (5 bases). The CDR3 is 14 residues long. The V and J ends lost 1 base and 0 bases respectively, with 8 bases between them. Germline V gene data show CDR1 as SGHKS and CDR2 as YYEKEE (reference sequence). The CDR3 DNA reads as TGTGCCAGCAGCTTGATAGGGAGCTCCTACGAGCAGTACTTC. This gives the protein CASSLIGSSYEQYF.

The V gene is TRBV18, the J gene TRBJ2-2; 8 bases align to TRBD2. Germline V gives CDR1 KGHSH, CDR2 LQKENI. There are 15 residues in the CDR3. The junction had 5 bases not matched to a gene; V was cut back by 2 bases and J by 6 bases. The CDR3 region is CASSPMRLASGELFF. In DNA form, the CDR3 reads TGTGCCAGCTCACCAATGAGACTAGCGTCCGGGGAGCTGTTTTTT.

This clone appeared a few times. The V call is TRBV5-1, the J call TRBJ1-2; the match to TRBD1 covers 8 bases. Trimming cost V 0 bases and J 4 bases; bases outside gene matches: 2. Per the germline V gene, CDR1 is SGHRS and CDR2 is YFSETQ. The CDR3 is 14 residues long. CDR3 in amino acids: CASSLDTGGYGYTF. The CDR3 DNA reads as TGCGCCAGCAGCTTGGATACAGGGGGCTATGGCTACACCTTC.

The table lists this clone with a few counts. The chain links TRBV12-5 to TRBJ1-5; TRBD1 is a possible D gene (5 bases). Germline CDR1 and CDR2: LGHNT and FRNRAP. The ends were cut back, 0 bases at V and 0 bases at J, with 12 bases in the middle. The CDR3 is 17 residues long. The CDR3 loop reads CASGLVSGPYSNQPQHF. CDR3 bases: TGTGCTAGTGGTTTGGTATCAGGGCCTTATAGCAATCAGCCCCAGCATTTT.

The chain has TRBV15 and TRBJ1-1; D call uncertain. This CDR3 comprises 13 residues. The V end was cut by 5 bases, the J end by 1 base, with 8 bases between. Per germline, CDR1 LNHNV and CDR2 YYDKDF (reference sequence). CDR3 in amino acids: CATSLLTNTEAFF. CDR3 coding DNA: TGTGCCACCAGCCTTTTAACGAACACTGAAGCTTTCTTT.

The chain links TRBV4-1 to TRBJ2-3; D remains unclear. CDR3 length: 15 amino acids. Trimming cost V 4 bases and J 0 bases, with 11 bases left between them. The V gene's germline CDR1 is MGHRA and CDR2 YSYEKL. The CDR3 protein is CASSLLAESTDTQYF. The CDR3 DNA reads TGCGCCAGCAGCCTTTTGGCGGAGAGCACAGATACGCAGTATTTT.

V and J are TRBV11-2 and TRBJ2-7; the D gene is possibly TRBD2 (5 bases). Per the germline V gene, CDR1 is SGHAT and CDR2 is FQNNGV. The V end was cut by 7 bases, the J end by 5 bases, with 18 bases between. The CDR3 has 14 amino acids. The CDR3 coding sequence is TGTGCCAGCACCCCCCCCGCTAGCCGAAACGAGCAGTACTTC. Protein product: CASTPPASRNEQYF. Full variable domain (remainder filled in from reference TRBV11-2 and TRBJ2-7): EAGVAQSPRYKIIEKRQSVAFWCNPISGHATLYWYQQILGQGPKLLIQFQNNGVVDDSQLPKDRFSAERLKGVDSTLKIQPAKLEDSAVYLCASTPPASRNEQYFGPGTRLTVT.